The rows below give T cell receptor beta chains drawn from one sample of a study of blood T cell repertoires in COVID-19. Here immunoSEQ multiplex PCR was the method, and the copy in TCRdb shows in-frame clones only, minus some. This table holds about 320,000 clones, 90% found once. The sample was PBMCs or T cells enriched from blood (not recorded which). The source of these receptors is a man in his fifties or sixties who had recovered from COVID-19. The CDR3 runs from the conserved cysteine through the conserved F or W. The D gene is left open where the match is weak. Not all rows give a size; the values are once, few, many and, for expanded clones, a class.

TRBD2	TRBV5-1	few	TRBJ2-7	CASSLGGLADYEQYF	TGCGCCAGCAGCTTGGGTGGACTAGCGGACTACGAGCAGTACTTC
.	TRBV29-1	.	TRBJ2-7	CSAGDGSSYEQYF	TGCAGCGCGGGGGACGGGAGCTCCTACGAGCAGTACTTC
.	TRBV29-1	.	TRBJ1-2	CSVGLIAGVRLYGYTF	TGCAGCGTAGGGCTCATCGCAGGGGTTCGGCTCTATGGCTACACCTTC
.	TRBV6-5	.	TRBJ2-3	CASSNLRGPPTDTQYF	TGTGCCAGCAGTAACTTACGTGGGCCTCCTACGGATACGCAGTATTTT
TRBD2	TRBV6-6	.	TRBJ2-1	CASSRSGTSFNEQFF	TGTGCCAGCAGTCGATCCGGGACTAGCTTCAATGAGCAGTTCTTC
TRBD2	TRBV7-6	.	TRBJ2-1	CASSLGGVVFGDEQFF	TGTGCCAGCAGCTTGGGAGGGGTGGTGTTCGGAGATGAGCAGTTCTTC
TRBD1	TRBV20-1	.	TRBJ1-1	CSVRTGGAFF	TGCAGTGTTAGGACAGGGGGGGCTTTCTTT
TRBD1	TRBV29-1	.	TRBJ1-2	CSGGTDYGYTF	TGCAGCGGCGGGACAGACTATGGCTACACCTTC
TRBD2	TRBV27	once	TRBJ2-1	CASNLLAGGNNEQFF	TGTGCCAGCAATCTGCTAGCGGGGGGAAACAATGAGCAGTTCTTC
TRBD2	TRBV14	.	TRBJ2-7	CASSQQTGGSYEQYF	TGTGCCAGCAGCCAACAGACGGGGGGTTCCTACGAGCAGTACTTC
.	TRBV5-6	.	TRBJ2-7	CASSPDTSYEQYF	TGTGCCAGCAGCCCGGACACCTCCTACGAGCAGTACTTC
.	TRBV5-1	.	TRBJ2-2	CASSLEQGSTGELFF	TGCGCCAGCAGCTTAGAGCAGGGGAGCACCGGGGAGCTGTTTTTT
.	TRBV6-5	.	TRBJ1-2	CASRTDRLNGYTF	TGTGCCAGCAGAACAGACAGACTTAATGGCTACACCTTC
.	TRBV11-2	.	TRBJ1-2	CASSMTETGYTF	TGTGCCAGCAGCATGACAGAGACTGGCTACACCTTC
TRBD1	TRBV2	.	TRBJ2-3	CASSVGQAGTDTQYF	TGTGCCAGCAGCGTAGGACAGGCGGGCACAGATACGCAGTATTTT
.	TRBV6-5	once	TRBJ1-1	CASMSRGWANTEAFF	TGTGCCAGCATGTCCAGGGGATGGGCGAACACTGAAGCTTTCTTT